This T cell receptor (beta chain) came from a study of blood T cell repertoires in COVID-19. Study-wide background: Acute-phase and convalescent COVID-19 samples originated in the United States, Italy and Spain. Sample material is recorded as cDNA or gDNA derived from T cells, B-cell-depleted T cells, or PBMCs.

Trimming at V came to 8 bases and at J to 5 bases, leaving 8 bases not matched to a gene. This CDR3 has 14 amino acids. From germline, CDR1 is MNHEY and CDR2 SVGAGI. Original methodology: From reference gene primer amplification, estimates of nucleated cell counts were derived. Here immunoSEQ multiplex PCR was the method, and the copy in TCRdb shows in-frame clones only, minus some. For V, J and clone size, that table is used; D and trimming come from the DNA. The sample contains under 250,000 clones, around 80% of which appear only once. Sequencing was performed on peripheral blood. This sequence was found in a woman between 40 and 50 years old with acute or convalescent COVID-19. The V gene is TRBV6-5, the J gene TRBJ1-5; TRBD1 agrees at 8 bases. The CDR3 region is CASDRTGFDQPQHF. CDR3 nucleotides: TGTGCCAGCGACCGGACAGGGTTCGATCAGCCCCAGCATTTT.